The 27 T cell receptor beta chains below all came from one sample that was sequenced in a study of shared clonotypes between healthy human individuals. The assay was immunoSEQ multiplex PCR, and TCRdb's table has in-frame clones only and misses some. The sample lists 1.5 million to 2.5 million clones, around 96% occurring once. Naive CD8 cells lacked CD45RO, underwent positive selection for CCR7 and left out terminally differentiated effector memory CD45RA+ cells. Sequenced sample: naive CD8+ T cells sorted from blood. The receptors derive from a young man in good health.

The V and J genes are TRBV10-2 and TRBJ2-7; 9 positions match TRBD1. The CDR3 has 13 residues. Germline values: CDR1 WSHSY, CDR2 SAAADI. V lost 7 bases and J lost 6; bases outside the gene matches: 7. In nucleotides, the CDR3 is TGCGCCAGCACTAACAGGGGGCTCGGCGAGCAGTACTTC. Translated, it gives CASTNRGLGEQYF.

The CDR3 is CASRIQGSSYEQYF. The CDR3 nucleotides read TGTGCCAGCAGGATACAGGGCTCCTCCTACGAGCAGTACTTC. The chain employs TRBV2 and TRBJ2-7; perhaps TRBD1 as D (6 bases). This CDR3 contains 14 residues. CDR1 and CDR2 from the germline V gene are SNHLY and FYNNEI. V lost 6 bases and J 0 bases, leaving 12 bases between the germline ends.

The chain combines TRBV7-9 with TRBJ2-1; D is unclear. CDR1 is SEHNR, CDR2 FQNEAQ, per germline (reference sequence). Trimming removed 5 bases at V and 6 bases at J, with 23 bases between. The CDR3 runs to 17 residues. For the CDR3, the DNA is TGTGCCAGCAGCCCTGACCTTTCCCCCTCTCTGGGCAATGAGCAGTTCTTC. This sequence encodes CASSPDLSPSLGNEQFF. The whole variable domain, remainder taken from reference TRBV7-9 and TRBJ2-1, is DTGVSQNPRHKITKRGQNVTFRCDPISEHNRLYWYRQTLGQGPEFLTYFQNEAQLEKSRLLSDRFSAERPKGSFSTLEIQRTEQGDSAMYLCASSPDLSPSLGNEQFFGPGTRLTVL.

J is TRBJ1-3 and V is TRBV7-9; D gene ambiguous. V shed 3 bases and J shed 0 bases, with 12 bases lying between them. Germline values: CDR1 SEHNR, CDR2 FQNEAQ (reference sequence). This CDR3 region has 16 residues. The CDR3 bases are TGTGCCAGCAGCTTTCACCTGGGAACCTCTGGAAACACCATATATTTT. It codes for CASSFHLGTSGNTIYF. The full variable domain, rest sourced from reference TRBV7-9 and TRBJ1-3, is DTGVSQNPRHKITKRGQNVTFRCDPISEHNRLYWYRQTLGQGPEFLTYFQNEAQLEKSRLLSDRFSAERPKGSFSTLEIQRTEQGDSAMYLCASSFHLGTSGNTIYFGEGSWLTVV.

This chain links TRBV7-9 with TRBJ2-1; 11 nucleotides agree with TRBD2. This CDR3 is 19 amino acids long. V gave up 1 base and J gave up 0 bases; unmatched junction bases: 8. Germline V gives CDR1 SEHNR, CDR2 FQNEAQ (reference sequence). The DNA for the CDR3 is TGTGCCAGCAGCTTAGTAGGCCTAGCGGGGGGTAGCTCCTACAATGAGCAGTTCTTC. Its translation is CASSLVGLAGGSSYNEQFF.

The chain is built from TRBV9 and TRBJ2-7; D possibly matches TRBD1 or TRBD2 (5 bases each). Germline V gene lookup returns CDR1 SGDLS and CDR2 YYNGEE. The CDR3 sequence is 14 residues long. V shed 0 bases and J shed 5 bases, with 12 bases lying between them. The CDR3 protein is CASSVGGEPNEQYF. Here the CDR3 DNA reads TGTGCCAGCAGCGTAGGAGGGGAACCCAACGAGCAGTACTTC.

To note about this clone: Other DNA sequences in the same sample also yield this CDR3. The rearrangement joins TRBV7-6 to TRBJ2-7; no clear D gene. Trimming took 5 bases from V and 0 from J, leaving 8 bases between them. Looked up from germline, CDR1 is SGHVS and CDR2 is FNYEAQ. CDR3 length: 13 residues. CDR3 sequence reads: CASSRQSSYEQYF. In DNA form, the CDR3 reads TGTGCCAGCAGCCGACAAAGCTCCTACGAGCAGTACTTC.

Notes on this clone: This specimen includes other DNA sequences encoding the same CDR3. This chain joins TRBV30 and TRBJ2-7; TRBD1 aligns across 7 bases. The CDR3 has 11 amino acids. V gave up 3 bases and J gave up 4 bases; unmatched junction bases: 0. Germline values: CDR1 GTSNPN, CDR2 SVGIG (reference sequence). This chain's CDR3 is CAWSRGYEQYF. DNA of the CDR3: TGTGCCTGGAGCAGGGGGTACGAGCAGTACTTC.

The chain couples TRBV9 to TRBJ2-1, with 11 positions matching TRBD2. Unmatched junction bases numbered 4, after V lost 1 base and J lost 4 bases. The CDR3 extends over 16 amino acids. Germline V gives CDR1 SGDLS, CDR2 YYNGEE. DNA for the CDR3: TGTGCCAGCAGCGTATACGGGACTAGCGGATACAATGAGCAGTTCTTC. It codes for CASSVYGTSGYNEQFF.

This clone has just one count. The chain uses TRBV15 and TRBJ1-4; a possible D gene is TRBD1 (5 bases). Trimming pared 0 bases from V and 5 bases from J, leaving 13 bases between. Germline lookup yields CDR1 LNHNV and CDR2 YYDKDF (reference sequence). The length of the CDR3 is 16 residues. The CDR3 DNA follows: TGTGCCACCAGCAGAGATATTCGGCAGGGAAATGAAAAACTGTTTTTT. Translated: CATSRDIRQGNEKLFF.

J is TRBJ2-5 and V is TRBV5-1; D is tentatively TRBD1 or TRBD2 (5 bases each). V lost 1 base to trimming and J lost 0 bases, with 10 bases between them. From germline, CDR1 is SGHRS and CDR2 YFSETQ. This CDR3 contains 15 residues. CDR3 coding DNA: TGCGCCAGCAGCTTGCAGGGACCCTACCAAGAGACCCAGTACTTC. Translating it yields CASSLQGPYQETQYF.

The rearrangement links TRBV6-4 to TRBJ2-1; 10 bases line up with TRBD2. The CDR3 runs to 19 residues. Germline assignment: CDR1 MRHNA and CDR2 SNTAGT. Trimming removed 0 bases from V and 7 bases from J; junction bases left unmatched: 15. The CDR3 DNA reads TGTGCCAGCAGTGACTCCTCTGATCAGCGGGGGGGGTCTGTTAATGAGCAGTTCTTC. Translating gives CASSDSSDQRGGSVNEQFF.

This chain joins TRBV5-6 and TRBJ2-3; the D gene is possibly TRBD2 (6 bases). The V and J ends lost 5 bases and 0 bases respectively, with 13 bases between them. The CDR3 consists of 15 residues. Germline loops: CDR1 SGHDT, CDR2 YYEEEE. The CDR3 DNA is TGTGCCAGCAGTTCCACAGGAGGGAGCACAGATACGCAGTATTTT. This gives the protein CASSSTGGSTDTQYF.

This clone was seen once. This chain joins TRBV19 and TRBJ1-6; possibly TRBD1 for D (6 bases). Per the germline V gene, CDR1 is LNHDA and CDR2 is SQIVND (reference sequence). V was trimmed by 5 bases and J by 0 bases, leaving 17 bases between them. The CDR3 runs 18 residues. The DNA of the CDR3 is TGTGCCAGTAGTGAGGGACAATTCCTGAGCTCCTATAATTCACCCCTCCACTTT. Its translation is CASSEGQFLSSYNSPLHF.

This sequence joins TRBV5-7 and TRBJ2-2, with D possibly matching TRBD1 (6 bases). TRBV5-7 is filed as an ORF, its function uncertain. The ends were cut back, 3 bases at V and 7 bases at J, with 22 bases in the middle. This CDR3 comprises 17 residues. The CDR3 sequence: CASSSETGPREGGELFF. The CDR3 DNA is TGTGCCAGCAGCTCGGAGACAGGTCCAAGGGAAGGCGGGGAGCTGTTTTTT.

The chain links TRBV5-1 to TRBJ1-2; no clear D. CDR1 SGHRS and CDR2 YFSETQ come from the germline V gene. Trimming stripped 4 bases from V and 5 bases from J, with 12 bases between. CDR3 length: 13 amino acids. CDR3 residues: CASSDQDSYGYTF. CDR3 DNA sequence: TGCGCCAGCAGCGATCAGGATTCTTATGGCTACACCTTC.

The J gene is TRBJ2-1, the V gene TRBV5-1; the match to TRBD1 covers 10 bases. The germline CDR1 and CDR2 sequences are SGHRS and YFSETQ. CDR3 length: 16 amino acids. V was pared by 2 bases and J by 5 bases, with 7 bases of the junction left unmatched. CDR3 in DNA: TGCGCCAGCAGCTTCCACCCCGGGACAGGGGACAATGAGCAGTTCTTC. This translates into CASSFHPGTGDNEQFF.

This chain connects TRBV6-5 to TRBJ2-7; D is unresolved. Trimming took 2 bases from V and 5 from J, leaving 13 bases between them. The length of the CDR3 is 14 residues. The germline gives CDR1 MNHEY, CDR2 SVGAGI. CDR3 nucleotide sequence: TGTGCCAGCAGTTACCTCGCAGGCAATAACGAGCAGTACTTC. Its translation is CASSYLAGNNEQYF.

This chain joins TRBV19 and TRBJ1-5, with D unclear. V was trimmed by 9 bases and J by 6 bases, leaving 15 bases between them. The CDR3 is 13 residues long. Germline assignment: CDR1 LNHDA and CDR2 SQIVND (reference sequence). CDR3 coding DNA: TGTGCCAGCGAAGATTGGGAAGGTCAGCCCCAGCATTTT. Translated, it gives CASEDWEGQPQHF.

The chain uses TRBV10-2 and TRBJ2-3; D not certain. Trimming removed 6 bases at V and 5 bases at J, with 9 bases between. Germline values: CDR1 WSHSY, CDR2 SAAADI. The CDR3 contains 12 residues. CDR3 DNA sequence: TGCGCCAGCAGGGGCCTCGAAGATACGCAGTATTTT. It codes for CASRGLEDTQYF.

V usage is TRBV5-1 and J usage is TRBJ2-7; D is uncertain. Germline loops: CDR1 SGHRS, CDR2 YFSETQ. The CDR3 runs to 15 residues. The V and J ends lost 5 bases and 2 bases respectively, with 17 bases between them. The CDR3, as DNA: TGCGCCAGCAGATATCGATCGGACGGAACCTACGAGCAGTACTTC. Amino acid sequence: CASRYRSDGTYEQYF.

The chain combines TRBV11-2 with TRBJ2-7; D not resolved. CDR1 and CDR2 from the germline V gene are SGHAT and FQNNGV. The V gene lost 4 bases and the J gene lost 5 bases, with 18 bases spanning the gap. The length of the CDR3 is 15 residues. As DNA, the CDR3 is TGTGCCAGCAGCTCCTTTAGGGTAGTTGGGAACGAGCAGTACTTC. Translation gives CASSSFRVVGNEQYF.

The chain joins TRBV6-5 to TRBJ2-3, with TRBD2 as a possible D gene (5 bases). The V end lost 0 bases, the J end lost 4 bases, and 11 bases lay between the germline ends. The germline gives CDR1 MNHEY, CDR2 SVGAGI. The CDR3 has 15 residues. The CDR3 bases are TGTGCCAGCAGTTACTCGGGGAGCGCCGCAGATACGCAGTATTTT. Protein product: CASSYSGSAADTQYF.

CDR3 region: CASSQADRDHEQFF. The CDR3 coding sequence is TGCGCCAGCAGCCAAGCCGACAGGGACCATGAGCAGTTCTTC. This chain uses TRBV4-1 with TRBJ2-1; 7 bases match TRBD1. The germline CDR1 and CDR2 sequences are MGHRA and YSYEKL. The CDR3 has 14 amino acids. Losses at the gene ends were 1 base for V and 8 bases for J; bases not matched to a gene: 5.

This chain joins TRBV4-3 and TRBJ2-1; a possible D gene is TRBD1 (6 bases). The CDR3 consists of 17 residues. Trimming left V 0 bases short and J 6 bases short, with 18 bases between. Germline V gene data show CDR1 as LGHNA and CDR2 as YSLEER. The CDR3 DNA reads TGCGCCAGCAGCCAAGATTATCGGGACACGCTTTGCAATGAGCAGTTCTTC. Its translation: CASSQDYRDTLCNEQFF.

This chain connects TRBV6-1 to TRBJ2-6, with D hard to call. CDR3 length: 18 residues. With 2 bases removed from V and 0 bases from J, the gap between germline ends came to 14 bases. CDR1 is MNHNS and CDR2 is SASEGT in the germline V gene. CDR3 bases: TGTGCCAGCAGTGAAAAGTCGAACGTAATCTCTGGGGCCAACGTCCTGACTTTC. Its translation is CASSEKSNVISGANVLTF.

With respect to this clone: At the DNA level, this CDR3 is encoded by other sequences in the same sample as well. The J gene is TRBJ2-3, the V gene TRBV27; 7 bases fit TRBD2. Germline CDR1 reads MNHEY; CDR2 reads SMNVEV (reference sequence). Unmatched junction bases numbered 6, after V lost 2 bases and J lost 4 bases. The length of the CDR3 is 15 residues. The CDR3 loop is CASSLLAGVADTQYF. CDR3 DNA: TGTGCCAGCAGTTTACTGGCGGGAGTGGCAGATACGCAGTATTTT.